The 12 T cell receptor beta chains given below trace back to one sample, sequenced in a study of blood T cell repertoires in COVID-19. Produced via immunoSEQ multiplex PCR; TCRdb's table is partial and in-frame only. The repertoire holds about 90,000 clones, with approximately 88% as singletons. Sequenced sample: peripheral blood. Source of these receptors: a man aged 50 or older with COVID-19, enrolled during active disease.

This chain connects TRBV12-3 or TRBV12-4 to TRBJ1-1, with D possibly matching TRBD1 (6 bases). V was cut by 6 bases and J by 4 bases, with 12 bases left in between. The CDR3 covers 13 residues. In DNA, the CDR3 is TGTGCCAGCAGCAGCGACAGGACCACTGAAGCTTTCTTT. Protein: CASSSDRTTEAFF.

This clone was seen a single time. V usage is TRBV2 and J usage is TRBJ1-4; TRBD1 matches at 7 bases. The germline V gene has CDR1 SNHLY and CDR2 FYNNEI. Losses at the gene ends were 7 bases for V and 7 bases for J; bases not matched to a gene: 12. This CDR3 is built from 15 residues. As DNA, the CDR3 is TGTGCCAGCAACCTGAATGGGCAGGGGGGTGAAAAACTGTTTTTT. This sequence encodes CASNLNGQGGEKLFF.

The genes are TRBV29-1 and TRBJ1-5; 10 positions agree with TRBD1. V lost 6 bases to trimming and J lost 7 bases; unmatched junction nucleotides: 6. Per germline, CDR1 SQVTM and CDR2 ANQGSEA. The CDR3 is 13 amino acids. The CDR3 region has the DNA TGCAGCGTGACAGGGGGCCAAGGACAGCCCCAGCATTTT. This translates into CSVTGGQGQPQHF. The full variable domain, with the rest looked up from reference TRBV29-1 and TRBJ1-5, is SAVISQKPSRDICQRGTSLTIQCQVDSQVTMMFWYRQQPGQSLTLIATANQGSEATYESGFVIDKFPISRPNLTFSTLTVSNMSPEDSSIYLCSVTGGQGQPQHFGDGTRLSIL.

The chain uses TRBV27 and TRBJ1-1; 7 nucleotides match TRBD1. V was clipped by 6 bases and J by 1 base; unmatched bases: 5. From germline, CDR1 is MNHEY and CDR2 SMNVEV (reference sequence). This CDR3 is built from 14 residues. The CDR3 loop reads CASSRGATNTEAFF. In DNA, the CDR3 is TGTGCCAGCAGCAGGGGGGCGACGAACACTGAAGCTTTCTTT.

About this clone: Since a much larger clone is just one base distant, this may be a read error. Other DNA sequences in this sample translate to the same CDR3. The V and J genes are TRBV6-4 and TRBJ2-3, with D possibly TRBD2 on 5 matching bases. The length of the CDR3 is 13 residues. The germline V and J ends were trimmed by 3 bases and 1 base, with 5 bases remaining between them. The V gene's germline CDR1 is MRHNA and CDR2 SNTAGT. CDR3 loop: CASSEAGTDTQYF. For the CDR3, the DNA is TGTGCCAGCAGTGAAGCGGGCACAGATACGCAGTATTTT.

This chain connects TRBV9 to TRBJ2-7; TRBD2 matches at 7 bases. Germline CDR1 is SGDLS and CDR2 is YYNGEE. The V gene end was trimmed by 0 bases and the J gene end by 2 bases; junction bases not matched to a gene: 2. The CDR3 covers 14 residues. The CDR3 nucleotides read TGTGCCAGCAGCGTAGTCGCGGGGGCCTACGAGCAGTACTTC. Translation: CASSVVAGAYEQYF.

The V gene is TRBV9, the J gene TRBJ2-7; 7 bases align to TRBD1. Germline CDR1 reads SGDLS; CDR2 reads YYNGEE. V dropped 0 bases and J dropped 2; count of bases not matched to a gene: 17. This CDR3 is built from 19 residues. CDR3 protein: CASSVGEIRGQGFTYEQYF. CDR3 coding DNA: TGTGCCAGCAGCGTAGGCGAGATAAGGGGGCAGGGATTCACCTACGAGCAGTACTTC. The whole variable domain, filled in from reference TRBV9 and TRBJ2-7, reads DSGVTQTPKHLITATGQRVTLRCSPRSGDLSVYWYQQSLDQGLQFLIQYYNGEERAKGNILERFSAQQFPDLHSELNLSSLELGDSALYFCASSVGEIRGQGFTYEQYFGPGTRLTVT.

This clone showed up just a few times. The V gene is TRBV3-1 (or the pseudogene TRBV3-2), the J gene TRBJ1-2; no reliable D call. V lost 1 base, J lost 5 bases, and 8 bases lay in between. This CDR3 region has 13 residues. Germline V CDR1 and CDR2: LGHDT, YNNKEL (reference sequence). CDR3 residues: CASSQGVEYGYTF. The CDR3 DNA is TGTGCCAGCAGCCAAGGAGTGGAGTATGGCTACACCTTC.

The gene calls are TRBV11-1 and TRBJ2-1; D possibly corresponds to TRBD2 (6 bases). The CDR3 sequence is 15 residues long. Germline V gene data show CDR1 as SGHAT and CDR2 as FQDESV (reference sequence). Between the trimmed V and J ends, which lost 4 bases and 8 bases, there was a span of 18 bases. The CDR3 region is CASSSLRDRGYEQFF. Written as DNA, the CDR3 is TGTGCCAGCAGCTCCCTCCGGGACCGGGGGTATGAGCAGTTCTTC.

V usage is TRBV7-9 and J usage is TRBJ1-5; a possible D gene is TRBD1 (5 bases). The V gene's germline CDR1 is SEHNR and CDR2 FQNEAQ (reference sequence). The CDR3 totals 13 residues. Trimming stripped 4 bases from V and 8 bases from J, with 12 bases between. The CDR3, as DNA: TGTGCCAGCAGCTGGGGGGGAGCGGAGCCCCAGCATTTT. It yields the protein CASSWGGAEPQHF. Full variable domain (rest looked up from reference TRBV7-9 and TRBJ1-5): DTGVSQNPRHKITKRGQNVTFRCDPISEHNRLYWYRQTLGQGPEFLTYFQNEAQLEKSRLLSDRFSAERPKGSFSTLEIQRTEQGDSAMYLCASSWGGAEPQHFGDGTRLSIL.

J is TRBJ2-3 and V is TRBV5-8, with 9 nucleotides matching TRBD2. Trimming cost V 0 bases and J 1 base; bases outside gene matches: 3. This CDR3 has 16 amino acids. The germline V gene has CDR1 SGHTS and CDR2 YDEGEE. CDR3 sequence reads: CASSLGASGGTDTQYF. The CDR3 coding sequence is TGTGCCAGCAGCTTGGGGGCTAGCGGGGGCACAGATACGCAGTATTTT.

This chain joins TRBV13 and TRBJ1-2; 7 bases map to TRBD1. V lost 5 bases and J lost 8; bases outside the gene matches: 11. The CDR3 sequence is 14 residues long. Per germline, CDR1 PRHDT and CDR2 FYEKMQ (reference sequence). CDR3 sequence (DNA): TGTGCCAGCAGCCCCGGGACAGTTGTTTGGGGCTACACCTTC. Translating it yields CASSPGTVVWGYTF.